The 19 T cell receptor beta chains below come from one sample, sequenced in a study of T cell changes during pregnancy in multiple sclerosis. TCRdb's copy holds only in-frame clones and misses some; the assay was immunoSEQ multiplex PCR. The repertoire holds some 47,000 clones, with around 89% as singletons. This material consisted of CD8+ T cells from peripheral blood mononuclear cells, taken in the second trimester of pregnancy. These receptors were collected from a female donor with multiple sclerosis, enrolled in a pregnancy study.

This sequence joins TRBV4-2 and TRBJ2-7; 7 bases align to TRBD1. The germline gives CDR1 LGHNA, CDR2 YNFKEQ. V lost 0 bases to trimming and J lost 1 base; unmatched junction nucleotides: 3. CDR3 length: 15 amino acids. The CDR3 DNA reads TGTGCCAGCAGCCAAGATAGGGGGCAGTCCTACGAGCAGTACTTC. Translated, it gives CASSQDRGQSYEQYF.

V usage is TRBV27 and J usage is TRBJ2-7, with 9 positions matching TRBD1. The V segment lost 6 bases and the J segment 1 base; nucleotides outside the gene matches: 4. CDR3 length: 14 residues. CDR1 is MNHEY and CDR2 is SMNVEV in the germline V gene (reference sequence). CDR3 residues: CASSWDRASYEQYF. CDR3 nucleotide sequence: TGTGCCAGCAGCTGGGACAGGGCGTCCTACGAGCAGTACTTC.

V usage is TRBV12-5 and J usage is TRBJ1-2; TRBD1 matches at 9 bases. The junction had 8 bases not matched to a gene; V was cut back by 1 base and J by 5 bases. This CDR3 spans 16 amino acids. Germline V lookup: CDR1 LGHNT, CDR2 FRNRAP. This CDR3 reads CASGLETGGERYGYTF. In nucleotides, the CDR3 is TGTGCTAGTGGTTTGGAAACAGGGGGCGAAAGGTATGGCTACACCTTC.

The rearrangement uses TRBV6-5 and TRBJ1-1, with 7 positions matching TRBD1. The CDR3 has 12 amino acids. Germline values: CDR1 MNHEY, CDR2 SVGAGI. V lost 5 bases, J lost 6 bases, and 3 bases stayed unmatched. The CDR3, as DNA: TGTGCCAGCAGTGGAGGGGGCTCTGAAGCTTTCTTT. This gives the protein CASSGGGSEAFF.

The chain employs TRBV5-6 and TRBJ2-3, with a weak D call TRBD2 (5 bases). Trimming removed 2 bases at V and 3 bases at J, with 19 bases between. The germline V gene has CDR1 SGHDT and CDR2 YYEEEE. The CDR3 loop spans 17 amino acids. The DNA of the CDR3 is TGTGCCAGCAGCTTCGGACGTAGTTTGCGGGTAACAGATACGCAGTATTTT. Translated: CASSFGRSLRVTDTQYF.

CDR3 bases: TGTGCCAGCAGTGAAGGTGGGAGGGGGAACAACTATGGCTACACCTTC. Translated, it gives CASSEGGRGNNYGYTF. The chain combines TRBV2 with TRBJ1-2; a weak D match, TRBD1 (6 bases). Germline V gene sequence: CDR1 SNHLY, CDR2 FYNNEI. This CDR3 is built from 16 residues. V was trimmed by 1 base and J by 2 bases, leaving 14 bases between them.

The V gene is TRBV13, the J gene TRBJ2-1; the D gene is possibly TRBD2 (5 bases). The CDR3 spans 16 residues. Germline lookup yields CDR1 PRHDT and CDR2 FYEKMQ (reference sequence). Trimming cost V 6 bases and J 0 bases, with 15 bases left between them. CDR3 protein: CASSGGSTGSYNEQFF. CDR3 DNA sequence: TGTGCCAGCAGTGGCGGGTCGACCGGCTCCTACAATGAGCAGTTCTTC.

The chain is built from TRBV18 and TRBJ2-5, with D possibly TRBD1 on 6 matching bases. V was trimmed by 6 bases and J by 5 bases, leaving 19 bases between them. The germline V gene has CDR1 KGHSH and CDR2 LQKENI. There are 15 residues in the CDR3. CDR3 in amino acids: CASSSKGPGEETQYF. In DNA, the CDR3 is TGTGCCAGCTCTTCAAAAGGGCCAGGGGAGGAGACCCAGTACTTC.

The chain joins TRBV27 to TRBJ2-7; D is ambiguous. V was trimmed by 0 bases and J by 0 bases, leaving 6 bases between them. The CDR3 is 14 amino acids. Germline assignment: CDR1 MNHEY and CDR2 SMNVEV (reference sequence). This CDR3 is CASSLSTLSYEQYF. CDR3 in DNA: TGTGCCAGCAGTTTATCGACACTCTCCTACGAGCAGTACTTC.

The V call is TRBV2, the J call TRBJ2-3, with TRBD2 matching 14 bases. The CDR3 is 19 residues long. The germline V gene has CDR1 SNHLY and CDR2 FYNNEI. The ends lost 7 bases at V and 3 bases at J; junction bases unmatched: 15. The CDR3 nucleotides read TGTGCCAGCATGGATCGGACTAGCGGGGGGCCCGGCCGTACAGATACGCAGTATTTT. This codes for CASMDRTSGGPGRTDTQYF. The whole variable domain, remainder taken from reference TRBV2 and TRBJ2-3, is EPEVTQTPSHQVTQMGQEVILRCVPISNHLYFYWYRQILGQKVEFLVSFYNNEISEKSEIFDDQFSVERPDGSNFTLKIRSTKLEDSAMYFCASMDRTSGGPGRTDTQYFGPGTRLTVL.

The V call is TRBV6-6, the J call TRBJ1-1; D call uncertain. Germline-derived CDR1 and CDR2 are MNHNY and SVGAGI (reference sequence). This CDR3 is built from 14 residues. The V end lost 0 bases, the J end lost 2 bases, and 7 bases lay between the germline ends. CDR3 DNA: TGTGCCAGCAGTTACTCGCACAGCAACACTGAAGCTTTCTTT. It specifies CASSYSHSNTEAFF.

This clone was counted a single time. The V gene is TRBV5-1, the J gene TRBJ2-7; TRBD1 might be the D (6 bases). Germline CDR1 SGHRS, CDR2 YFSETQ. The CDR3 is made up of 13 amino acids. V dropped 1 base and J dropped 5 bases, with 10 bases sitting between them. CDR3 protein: CASSLTGFDEQYF. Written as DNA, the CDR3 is TGCGCCAGCAGCTTGACAGGGTTTGACGAGCAGTACTTC.

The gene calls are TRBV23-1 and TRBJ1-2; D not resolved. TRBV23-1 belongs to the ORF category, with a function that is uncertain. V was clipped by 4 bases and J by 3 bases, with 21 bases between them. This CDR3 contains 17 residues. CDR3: CASSPLSCGQRDYGYTF. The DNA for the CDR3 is TGCGCCAGCAGTCCACTATCGTGTGGCCAGAGGGACTATGGCTACACCTTC.

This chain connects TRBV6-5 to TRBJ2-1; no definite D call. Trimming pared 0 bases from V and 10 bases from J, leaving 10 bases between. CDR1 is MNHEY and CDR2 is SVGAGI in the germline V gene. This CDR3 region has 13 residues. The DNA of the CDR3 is TGTGCCAGCAGTTACTCGAGGATCGGGGAGCAGTTCTTC. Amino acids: CASSYSRIGEQFF.

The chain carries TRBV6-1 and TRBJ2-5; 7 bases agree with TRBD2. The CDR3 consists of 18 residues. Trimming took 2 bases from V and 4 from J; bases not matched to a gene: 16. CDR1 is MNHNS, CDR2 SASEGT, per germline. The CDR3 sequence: CASSELDVTSLLRETQYF. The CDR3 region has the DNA TGTGCCAGCAGTGAATTAGATGTGACTAGCTTGCTGAGAGAGACCCAGTACTTC.

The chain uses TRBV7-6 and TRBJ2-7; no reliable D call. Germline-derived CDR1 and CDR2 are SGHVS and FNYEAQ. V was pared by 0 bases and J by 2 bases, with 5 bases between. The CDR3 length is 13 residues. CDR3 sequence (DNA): TGTGCCAGCAGCTTAGCACTAACCTACGAGCAGTACTTC. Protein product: CASSLALTYEQYF.

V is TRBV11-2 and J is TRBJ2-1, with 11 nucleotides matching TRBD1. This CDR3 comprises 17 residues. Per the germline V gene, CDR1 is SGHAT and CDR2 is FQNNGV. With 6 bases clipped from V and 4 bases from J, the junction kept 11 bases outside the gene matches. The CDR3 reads CASSPGTGGVPYNEQFF. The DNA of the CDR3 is TGTGCCAGCAGTCCCGGGACAGGGGGAGTTCCGTACAATGAGCAGTTCTTC.

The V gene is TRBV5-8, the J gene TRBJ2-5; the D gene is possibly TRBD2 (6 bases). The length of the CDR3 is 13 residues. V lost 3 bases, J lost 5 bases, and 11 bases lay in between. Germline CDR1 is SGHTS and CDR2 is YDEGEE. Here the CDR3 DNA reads TGTGCCAGCAGCTGGGCGGGGTGGGAGACCCAGTACTTC. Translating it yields CASSWAGWETQYF.

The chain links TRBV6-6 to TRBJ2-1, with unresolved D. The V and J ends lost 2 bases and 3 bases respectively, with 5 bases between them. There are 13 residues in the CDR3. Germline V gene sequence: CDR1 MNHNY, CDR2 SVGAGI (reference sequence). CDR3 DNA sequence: TGTGCCAGCAGTTACGTCGGCTACAATGAGCAGTTCTTC. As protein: CASSYVGYNEQFF.